The rows below give T cell receptor beta chains drawn from one sample of a study of T cells in Graves' hyperthyroidism and ophthalmopathy. Via MiXCR, TCRdb re-called the multiplex PCR reads, giving one row per CDR3 protein. Of around 200,000 distinct CDR3 sequences listed, over 15% are singletons. The sample comprised blood. Source of these receptors: a woman aged 50 to 65 with Graves' hyperthyroidism. Both conserved end residues are part of each CDR3. A D gene is named only where the DNA matches it firmly. The size field is filled for only some rows; it gives once, few, many or a size class.

TGTGCCAGCAGTTACATTGGGGGTGGATCCTATGGCTACACCTTC | CASSYIGGGSYGYTF | many | NA | TRBJ1-2 | TRBV6-6
TGTGCCAGCTCATCATGGACAGAAGAGACCCAGTACTTC | CASSSWTEETQYF | few | NA | TRBJ2-5 | TRBV18
TGCGCCAGCAGCCAAGATGGCGGTTGGGCTGAAGCTTTCTTT | CASSQDGGWAEAFF | few | NA | TRBJ1-1 | TRBV4-3
TGTGCCAGCAAGGGTGTCGCCGTCTATAATTCACCCCTCCACTTT | CASKGVAVYNSPLHF | many | NA | TRBJ1-6 | TRBV2
TGTGCCAGCAGCTCAATGACAGGGGCACCTCGAGCTTTCTTT | CASSSMTGAPRAFF | many | TRBD1 | TRBJ1-1 | TRBV11-2
TGTGCCAGCAGCCCTATCCAAGGCGACGAGCAGTACTTC | CASSPIQGDEQYF | many | NA | TRBJ2-7 | TRBV13
TGTGCCAGCAGCTTAGGGGGCTTCGGGGGGGCGACTGAAGCTTTCTTT | CASSLGGFGGATEAFF | NA | NA | TRBJ1-1 | TRBV7-9
TGCAGCGCCACAGGACAGGGCTCTTCCCCCGGGGAGCTGTTTTTT | CSATGQGSSPGELFF | many | TRBD1 | TRBJ2-2 | TRBV29-1
TGTGCCAGTAGTCCTTGGATCCTGACCTCTGGAAACACCATATATTTT | CASSPWILTSGNTIYF | many | NA | TRBJ1-3 | TRBV19
TGTGCCAGCAGCTTCAGGCTAGCGGTAACCTACGAGCAGTACTTC | CASSFRLAVTYEQYF | NA | TRBD2 | TRBJ2-7 | TRBV5-8
TGTGCCAGCAGCCAAGAAAGTTTAGGACAGGGGGCAGGCACCGGGGAGCTGTTTTTT | CASSQESLGQGAGTGELFF | NA | TRBD1 | TRBJ2-2 | TRBV3-1
TGTGCCAGTAGTGGAGGGAGTGAAGCTTTCTTT | CASSGGSEAFF | many | NA | TRBJ1-1 | TRBV6-4
TGTGCCAGTAGTATTAGGGAGGGGTACTCCACTGAAGCTTTCTTT | CASSIREGYSTEAFF | many | NA | TRBJ1-1 | TRBV19
TGTGCCAGCAGCTCCAGCCGGGACAGGGGAGACACCGGGGAGCTGTTTTTT | CASSSSRDRGDTGELFF | many | TRBD1 | TRBJ2-2 | TRBV7-3
TGCGCCAGCAGCCAAGATTGGTCTCAGAGTGGCGAAAAACTGTTTTTT | CASSQDWSQSGEKLFF | few | NA | TRBJ1-4 | TRBV4-1
TGTGCCAGCAGCCGACAGGGGTGGGGGGAGCAGTACTTC | CASSRQGWGEQYF | many | TRBD1 | TRBJ2-7 | TRBV7-3
TGTGCCAGCAGTGAACACAGGTCGGAGACCCAGTACTTC | CASSEHRSETQYF | many | NA | TRBJ2-5 | TRBV2
TGTGCCAGCAGTGAAAGACAGGGGGCAGATACGCAGTATTTT | CASSERQGADTQYF | NA | TRBD1 | TRBJ2-3 | TRBV2
TGTGCCAGCAGACGGGGGGGCACTGGAAATGAGCAGTTCTTC | CASRRGGTGNEQFF | many | TRBD2 | TRBJ2-1 | TRBV28
TGTGCCAGCAGCCCCCTAGCGGGAGGGTCCTCCTACAATGAGCAGTTCTTC | CASSPLAGGSSYNEQFF | NA | TRBD2 | TRBJ2-1 | TRBV28
TGTGCCAGCATGCGGACGGGAGTCTTTGATTCACCCCTCCACTTT | CASMRTGVFDSPLHF | many | NA | TRBJ1-6 | TRBV12-3/TRBV12-4
TGCGCCAGCAGCCCGGACATTATCTTTTTTGCGAACACCGGGGAGCTGTTTTTT | CASSPDIIFFANTGELFF | NA | NA | TRBJ2-2 | TRBV5-1
TGTGCCAGCAGTTACGTTCCGGGGGAACTCTACGAGCAGTACTTC | CASSYVPGELYEQYF | many | NA | TRBJ2-7 | TRBV6-5
TGCAGTGCCCAATTGACTAGCGGGGGGACGGAGACCCAGTACTTC | CSAQLTSGGTETQYF | few | TRBD2 | TRBJ2-5 | TRBV20-1
TGTGCCAGCAGCTTGAAACAGGGGGAGACCCAGTACTTC | CASSLKQGETQYF | NA | TRBD1 | TRBJ2-5 | TRBV7-9
TGTGCCAGCAGGACGACAGGGGTTTTTAGCACAGATACGCAGTATTTT | CASRTTGVFSTDTQYF | NA | TRBD1 | TRBJ2-3 | TRBV12-3/TRBV12-4
TGCGCCAGCAGCTTGCCCGACAGGAACACTGAAGCTTTCTTT | CASSLPDRNTEAFF | many | NA | TRBJ1-1 | TRBV5-1
TGTGCCAGCAGCTGGCCGGGCGTCGACGAGCAGTACTTC | CASSWPGVDEQYF | NA | NA | TRBJ2-7 | TRBV7-2
TGTGCCAGCAGTTTGGGCCGGGACAGGGACTATTCACCCCTCCACTTT | CASSLGRDRDYSPLHF | many | TRBD1 | TRBJ1-6 | TRBV6-2/TRBV6-3
TGTGCCAGTAGTCAGGGTAACACTGAAGCTTTCTTT | CASSQGNTEAFF | many | NA | TRBJ1-1 | TRBV19
TGTGCCAGCAGCCAAGCCGTCAGCTACTATGGCTACACCTTC | CASSQAVSYYGYTF | many | NA | TRBJ1-2 | TRBV3-1
TGTGCCAGCAGCCAAGATAGGACAGGAGCTAATTCACCCCTCCACTTT | CASSQDRTGANSPLHF | few | TRBD1 | TRBJ1-6 | TRBV3-1
TGTGCCAGCAGTCTCTGGGGAGGGCGGGAGTCCACAGATACGCAGTATTTT | CASSLWGGRESTDTQYF | many | TRBD2 | TRBJ2-3 | TRBV28
TGCAGTGCTAGAGATTTCCTATCGGCTGAAGCTTTCTTT | CSARDFLSAEAFF | once | NA | TRBJ1-1 | TRBV20-1
TGTGCCAGCAGCCTTCTCCCTGCTCTGACAGGGATCTACGAGCAGTACTTC | CASSLLPALTGIYEQYF | many | TRBD1 | TRBJ2-7 | TRBV28
TGTGCCAGCTCACCTTTAGGGTACCAAGAGACCCAGTACTTC | CASSPLGYQETQYF | once | NA | TRBJ2-5 | TRBV18
TGTGCCAGCAGCCAGGGGTCAACCAATGAGCAGTTCTTC | CASSQGSTNEQFF | many | NA | TRBJ2-1 | TRBV27
TGTGCCAGCAGCCTGAATCCCGGGACAGGGTTATATGCTGGGGCCAACGTCCTGACTTTC | CASSLNPGTGLYAGANVLTF | many | TRBD1 | TRBJ2-6 | TRBV7-3
TGCAGTGCTAGAGATTGGGCGGGGGGTGGGCAGCCCCAGCATTTT | CSARDWAGGGQPQHF | many | NA | TRBJ1-5 | TRBV20-1
TGCGCCAGCAGCGACCGGACAGCTTTGAACACTGAAGCTTTCTTT | CASSDRTALNTEAFF | many | NA | TRBJ1-1 | TRBV5-1
TGTGCCAGTAGTCCCAGCGGACCCTACAATGAGCAGTTCTTC | CASSPSGPYNEQFF | NA | NA | TRBJ2-1 | TRBV19
TGTGCCAGCAGCTCTAACAGGGACACTGAAGCTTTCTTT | CASSSNRDTEAFF | many | NA | TRBJ1-1 | TRBV12-3/TRBV12-4
TGTGCCAGCAGCGTAGAGTCTGATTCACCCCTCCACTTT | CASSVESDSPLHF | many | NA | TRBJ1-6 | TRBV9
TGTGCCACCAGTGAATCCTCTAGCGGGGGTAAGCTCGGGAATGAGCAGTTCTTC | CATSESSSGGKLGNEQFF | many | TRBD2 | TRBJ2-1 | TRBV24-1
TGTGCCAGCAGCCTAACAGGGGCCTCTGGGGCCAACGTCCTGACTTTC | CASSLTGASGANVLTF | many | TRBD1 | TRBJ2-6 | TRBV9
TGTGCCAGCAGCCGTGGCGGGCTATACAATGAGCAGTTCTTC | CASSRGGLYNEQFF | NA | NA | TRBJ2-1 | TRBV28
TGTGCCAGCAGCACCAACGCTGGAACGCAAGGTCAGCCCCAGCATTTT | CASSTNAGTQGQPQHF | many | NA | TRBJ1-5 | TRBV5-5
TGCAGTGCCAGAGAGCAAGTAGCTAAGCAGTTCTTC | CSAREQVAKQFF | many | NA | TRBJ2-1 | TRBV20-1
TGCAGTGCCCCGGGACAGGGTTTGGCTGGCTACACCTTC | CSAPGQGLAGYTF | many | TRBD1 | TRBJ1-2 | TRBV20-1
TGTGCCAGCAGCCTCATACTAGCGGGGGGGCTTTTTGAGCAGTTCTTC | CASSLILAGGLFEQFF | NA | TRBD2 | TRBJ2-1 | TRBV5-4
TGTGCCAGCAGCCAAGATGAACACCGGACCTACGAGCAGTACTTC | CASSQDEHRTYEQYF | NA | NA | TRBJ2-7 | TRBV4-2
TGTGCCAGCGGTCTCGGGACTAGCGGGGGTCCCTACAATGAGCAGTTCTTC | CASGLGTSGGPYNEQFF | many | TRBD2 | TRBJ2-1 | TRBV28
TGCAGTGCCCCCTTACAACCGGGGGGCACAGATACGCAGTATTTT | CSAPLQPGGTDTQYF | many | NA | TRBJ2-3 | TRBV20-1